A selection of T cell receptor beta chains follows, all from one sample in a study of blood T cell repertoires in COVID-19. TCRdb's copy holds only in-frame clones and misses some; the assay was immunoSEQ multiplex PCR. This table has over 50,000 clones, approximately 89% appearing once. Source material: peripheral blood. The receptors were gathered from a man aged 55-75 years with acute or convalescent COVID-19. Each CDR3 is given with its conserved first and last residue. The D gene is left open where the match is weak. Clone size appears in some rows only: once, few, many, or a class for an expanded clone.

j_call clone_size d_call v_call cdr3_nt cdr3_aa
TRBJ2-5 once TRBD1 TRBV24-1 TGTGCCACCAGTGACATAGACAGGGAAGTTCACCAAGAGACCCAGTACTTC CATSDIDREVHQETQYF
TRBJ1-1 NA TRBD1 TRBV3-1/TRBV3-2 TGTGCCAGCAGCCAGAGGGGGCAGGCTGAAGCTTTCTTT CASSQRGQAEAFF
TRBJ1-5 NA NA TRBV23-1 TGCGCCAGCAGTAACAGGGTGCGTCAGCCCCAGCATTTT CASSNRVRQPQHF
TRBJ1-5 NA TRBD1 TRBV9 TGTGCCAGCCCAGGGACAGACCGGCATCAGCCCCAGCATTTT CASPGTDRHQPQHF
TRBJ1-2 NA NA TRBV30 TGTGCCTGGAGTAGAGGATATGGCTACACCTTC CAWSRGYGYTF
TRBJ2-5 NA TRBD2 TRBV2 TGTGCCTCACGAACTAGCGGGGGGCACCTCTTTGAGACCCAGTACTTC CASRTSGGHLFETQYF
TRBJ2-3 NA TRBD2 TRBV18 TGTGCCAGCTCAAGGACTAGCGGGGGGGCCACAGATACGCAGTATTTT CASSRTSGGATDTQYF
TRBJ1-1 NA NA TRBV5-5 TGTGCCAGCAGCGAACCCAGGGGCGCTGGGACTGAAGCTTTCTTT CASSEPRGAGTEAFF
TRBJ2-7 NA NA TRBV9 TGTGCCAGCAGCCCCCGAGGTGCGGGGTCCGGCGACGAGCAGTACTTC CASSPRGAGSGDEQYF
TRBJ1-6 once TRBD1 TRBV4-3 TGCGCCAGCAGCCAAGATTACGCAGGGGGGATGACACCCCTCCACTTT CASSQDYAGGMTPLHF
TRBJ2-7 NA NA TRBV6-1 TGTGCCAGCAGTGAATTCCTTAGGGGATCCGACGAGCAGTACTTC CASSEFLRGSDEQYF
TRBJ2-5 once TRBD2 TRBV2 TGTGCCAGCATGGTTCTAGCGGCAGAGACCCAGTACTTC CASMVLAAETQYF
TRBJ2-5 NA NA TRBV27 TGTGCCAGCAGTTTATCGAGGGGGGCTAGCGGACAAGAGACCCAGTACTTC CASSLSRGASGQETQYF
TRBJ2-1 NA TRBD1 TRBV24-1 TGTGCCACCAGGGGGACAGGGGGCGATTACAATGAGCAGTTCTTC CATRGTGGDYNEQFF
TRBJ1-1 NA NA TRBV10-1 TGCGCCAGCTCTGACAGCTACATGAACACTGAAGCTTTCTTT CASSDSYMNTEAFF
TRBJ2-1 NA NA TRBV7-2 TGTGCCAGCAGCTTAGGGAGGTGGAATGAGCAGTTCTTC CASSLGRWNEQFF
TRBJ2-3 NA NA TRBV5-1 TGCGCCAGCAGCTTGGGACGGGGGGCCACCACAGATACGCAGTATTTT CASSLGRGATTDTQYF
TRBJ2-1 NA NA TRBV7-6 TGTGCCAGCAGCCCTAGGGTTGGGGGCCATGAGCAGTTCTTC CASSPRVGGHEQFF
TRBJ1-1 NA TRBD1 TRBV5-8 TGTGCCAGCAGCGCGACAGGGAGAAACACTGAAGCTTTCTTT CASSATGRNTEAFF
TRBJ1-2 few TRBD1 TRBV5-1 TGCGCCAGCAGCCCCAGGGGGCATGGCTACACCTTC CASSPRGHGYTF
TRBJ2-7 NA NA TRBV25-1 TGTGCCAGCGCCCAGCCAGGCGACTACGAGCAGTACTTC CASAQPGDYEQYF
TRBJ1-2 NA NA TRBV7-9 TGTGCCAGCAGCTTAGAAGACAGCTATGGCTACACCTTC CASSLEDSYGYTF
TRBJ1-1 NA TRBD1 TRBV5-4 TGTGCCAGCAGCCTACAGACAGGGAGGACTGAAGCTTTCTTT CASSLQTGRTEAFF
TRBJ1-3 NA TRBD1 TRBV9 TGTGCCAGCAGCGTTGGGGTTTGGACAGGGAGGGATGGAAACACCATATATTTT CASSVGVWTGRDGNTIYF
TRBJ1-2 NA NA TRBV5-1 TGCGCCAGCAGCTTGGGACAGGTCCGTGGCTACACCTTC CASSLGQVRGYTF
TRBJ2-1 NA TRBD1 TRBV5-1 TGCGCCAGCAACAAGCCCGGGACAGGGGACAATGAGCAGTTCTTC CASNKPGTGDNEQFF
TRBJ1-2 NA NA TRBV29-1 TGCAGCGCCCTCCCGGATGGCTACACCTTC CSALPDGYTF
TRBJ1-4 NA NA TRBV30 TGTGCCTGTACAGACTACAATGAAAAACTGTTTTTT CACTDYNEKLFF
TRBJ2-1 NA TRBD1 TRBV3-1/TRBV3-2 TGTGCCAGCAGCCAAAGAGCTGACAGGGTAAGTGAGCAGTTCTTC CASSQRADRVSEQFF
TRBJ1-2 NA TRBD1 TRBV30 TGTGCCTGTTGGGACAGCAATAACTATGGCTACACCTTC CACWDSNNYGYTF
TRBJ2-1 NA NA TRBV10-2 TGCGCCAGCAAGGACAGCTACAATGAGCAGTTCTTC CASKDSYNEQFF
TRBJ2-3 NA TRBD1 TRBV19 TGTGCCACTAGCGACAGGGGGCAGGAAACGCAGTATTTT CATSDRGQETQYF
TRBJ1-5 NA TRBD1 TRBV7-2 TGTGCCACCTCCGGGACAGAAACTCAGCCCCAGCATTTT CATSGTETQPQHF
TRBJ1-5 NA NA TRBV15 TGTGCCACCAGCAGAGATTACAGGAGCAATCAGCCCCAGCATTTT CATSRDYRSNQPQHF
TRBJ2-5 NA NA TRBV5-1 TGCGCCAGCAGCTTGGGGCTAGTCGGAGAGACCCAGTACTTC CASSLGLVGETQYF
TRBJ2-2 NA TRBD1 TRBV4-2 TGTGCCAGCAGCCAAGTCTCGGGACAGGGTTTCACCGGGGAGCTGTTTTTT CASSQVSGQGFTGELFF
TRBJ1-6 NA NA TRBV9 TGTGCCAGCAGCGTAGGGGCAGGAACTGTAGGTTCACCCCTCCACTTT CASSVGAGTVGSPLHF
TRBJ2-7 NA TRBD2 TRBV7-8 TGTGCCAGCAGCTTCACCTCCGGGGGGGAATTTACCTACGAGCAGTACTTC CASSFTSGGEFTYEQYF
TRBJ1-5 NA NA TRBV21-1 TGTGCCAGCAGCAAATTTCGCTTAGGGACAGGACAATGGGTGCAGCCCCAGCATTTT CASSKFRLGTGQWVQPQHF
TRBJ2-5 NA TRBD2 TRBV3-1/TRBV3-2 TGTGCCAGCAGCGGGGGACTAGCGGAACAAGAGACCCAGTACTTC CASSGGLAEQETQYF
TRBJ1-2 NA TRBD1 TRBV5-6 TGTGCCAGCAGCTTGACCGACAGGGAAAGTGGCTACACCTTC CASSLTDRESGYTF
TRBJ2-2 NA NA TRBV3-1/TRBV3-2 TGTGCCAGCAGCCCTCACTCACCCGGGGAGCTGTTTTTT CASSPHSPGELFF
TRBJ1-2 NA NA TRBV7-8 TGTGCCAGCAGCTTAGTACAGGGTGGCTACACCTTC CASSLVQGGYTF
TRBJ2-1 NA NA TRBV4-3 TGCGCCAGCAGCCAAGATCGAAACAGTCACAATGAGCAGTTCTTC CASSQDRNSHNEQFF
TRBJ2-7 NA TRBD1 TRBV6-5 TGTGCCAGCAGTTACGGGACAGGGGGCTCCTACGAGCAGTACTTC CASSYGTGGSYEQYF
TRBJ1-3 NA NA TRBV28 TGTGCCAGCAGTTTATACAGAGATGGAAACACCATATATTTT CASSLYRDGNTIYF
TRBJ2-6 NA NA TRBV2 TGTGCCAGCACCCAAGGGAGCTCTGGGGCCAACGTCCTGACTTTC CASTQGSSGANVLTF
TRBJ2-7 NA NA TRBV4-3 TGCGCCAGCAGCCAAGATCGTACGGTGTTGTACGAGCAGTACTTC CASSQDRTVLYEQYF
TRBJ2-1 NA NA TRBV7-2 TGTGCCAGCAGTGGGGGGGGCCGCCATGAGCAGTTCTTC CASSGGGRHEQFF
TRBJ1-3 NA NA TRBV30 TGTGCCTGGAGTTTTACCGGGAACTCTGGAAACACCATATATTTT CAWSFTGNSGNTIYF
TRBJ1-1 NA NA TRBV27 TGTGCCAGCAGTTTTCTTGGGGGGATGAACACTGAAGCTTTCTTT CASSFLGGMNTEAFF
TRBJ1-3 once TRBD1 TRBV2 TGTGCCAGCAGTGAGCTGACAGGGGATACTGGAAACACCATATATTTT CASSELTGDTGNTIYF
TRBJ1-5 NA TRBD1 TRBV19 TGTGCCAGTACCCCGGGACAGGGGCTCTTCAATCAGCCCCAGCATTTT CASTPGQGLFNQPQHF
TRBJ2-4 NA NA TRBV19 TGTGCCAGTAGTATATCCATCCAGGGGGCCAAAAACATTCAGTACTTC CASSISIQGAKNIQYF
TRBJ2-7 NA TRBD2 TRBV4-3 TGCGCCAGCAGCCAAGAACCCGGGACTAGGGGTAACGAGCAGTACTTC CASSQEPGTRGNEQYF
TRBJ1-6 NA TRBD1 TRBV30 TGTGCCTGGAGTGCCTCAGGGGGCTTTAATTCACCCCTCCACTTT CAWSASGGFNSPLHF
TRBJ2-5 NA TRBD1 TRBV7-9 TGTGCCAGCAGCCCTCCCTACAGACAGGGAGAGACCCAGTACTTC CASSPPYRQGETQYF
TRBJ1-1 NA TRBD1 TRBV27 TGTGCCAGCAGTTTATCGAGTACAGGGGCTAACACTGAAGCTTTCTTT CASSLSSTGANTEAFF
TRBJ2-2 NA TRBD1 TRBV30 TGTGCCTGGAGTGTACGGTACAGGGGATTTACCGGGGAGCTGTTTTTT CAWSVRYRGFTGELFF